A selection of T cell receptor beta chains follows, all from one sample in a study of T cells in Graves' hyperthyroidism and ophthalmopathy. MiXCR, applied by TCRdb to the multiplex PCR reads, yields one record per CDR3 protein. This table has approximately 630,000 distinct CDR3 sequences, about a sixth appearing once. Sequenced sample: blood. These TCRs come from a woman aged 30 to 39 with Graves' hyperthyroidism. Each CDR3 is given with its conserved first and last residue. The D gene is left open where the match is weak. Part of the rows lack a size; the others show once, few, many or a class for expanded clones.

TRBJ2-3	TRBD1	once	TRBV6-2/TRBV6-3	TGTGCCAGCAGTCCTTCGGGCGAACCAACAGGGGGCCGGGCAGATACGCAGTATTTT	CASSPSGEPTGGRADTQYF
TRBJ1-1	TRBD1	.	TRBV7-2	TGTGCCAGCAGCTTAGAAGGGCCGGGACAGGGCGACACTGAAGCTTTCTTT	CASSLEGPGQGDTEAFF
TRBJ1-1	TRBD1	many	TRBV2	TGTGCCAGCAGTCAGACAGGGGAGCACACTGAAGCTTTCTTT	CASSQTGEHTEAFF
TRBJ2-3	.	many	TRBV20-1	TGCAGTGCTAGAGGCGCTACCACAGATACGCAGTATTTT	CSARGATTDTQYF
TRBJ1-2	TRBD1	many	TRBV15	TGTGCCACCAGCAGAGAGGGTCCAGGGGGCGATAACGGCTACACCTTC	CATSREGPGGDNGYTF
TRBJ2-7	.	.	TRBV2	TGTGCCAGCAGCCAAGACTTCCAGAGCTCCTACGAGCAGTACTTC	CASSQDFQSSYEQYF
TRBJ1-6	TRBD1	many	TRBV2	TGTGCCAGCAGTGTTAGAGGGGGACAGTATAATTCACCCCTCCACTTT	CASSVRGGQYNSPLHF
TRBJ2-1	TRBD2	.	TRBV19	TGTGCCAGTGATGGGACTAGCGCGAGCTCCTACAATGAGCAGTTCTTC	CASDGTSASSYNEQFF
TRBJ2-1	TRBD2	.	TRBV19	TGTGCCAGTAGTATCTATCTAGCGGGAGGCAATGAGCAGTTCTTC	CASSIYLAGGNEQFF
TRBJ1-2	.	many	TRBV7-9	TGTGCCAGCAGCTTAGGAGACACCTTCTACACCTTC	CASSLGDTFYTF
TRBJ1-2	.	many	TRBV28	TGTGCCAGCACCCCAGGCGGAGTGGTTGTTGGCTACACCTTC	CASTPGGVVVGYTF
TRBJ1-1	.	many	TRBV12-3/TRBV12-4	TGTGCCAGCAGTTTCCCGAACACTGAAGCTTTCTTT	CASSFPNTEAFF
TRBJ2-7	.	.	TRBV29-1	TGCAGCGTTCGAGGCGGGAATGGCTACGAGCAGCACTTC	CSVRGGNGYEQHF
TRBJ2-7	.	many	TRBV13	TGTGCCAGCAGCTTGTGGGATATAGCCCACGAGCAGTACTTC	CASSLWDIAHEQYF
TRBJ2-1	TRBD2	many	TRBV20-1	TGCAGTGCCAGGAGCGGGAGGGTCAGCCATGAGCAGTTCTTC	CSARSGRVSHEQFF
TRBJ2-2	TRBD2	.	TRBV30	TGTGCCTGGAGTGTACTAAGGACTAGCGGGCCGAACACCGGGGAGCTGTTTTTT	CAWSVLRTSGPNTGELFF
TRBJ2-1	TRBD2	many	TRBV27	TGTGCCAGCGGTCGGGATAGCGGGAGTAATGAGCAGTTCTTC	CASGRDSGSNEQFF
TRBJ2-5	.	many	TRBV29-1	TGCAGCGTTGAGGGCAGCCGACAAGAGACCCAGTACTTC	CSVEGSRQETQYF
TRBJ1-5	.	many	TRBV2	TGTGCCAGCAGTGAAGCGCGGCTAAATCAGCCCCAGCATTTT	CASSEARLNQPQHF
TRBJ2-3	.	many	TRBV5-5	TGTGCCAGCAGCTTCGTCCTGGCAGATACGCAGTATTTT	CASSFVLADTQYF
TRBJ2-1	.	.	TRBV7-2	TGTGCCAGCAGCTTAGCGCGGGTAGCTCGATACAATGAGCAGTTCTTC	CASSLARVARYNEQFF
TRBJ2-2	.	few	TRBV28	TGTGCCAGCAGTAGGGGCGACCTGAACACCGGGGAGCTGTTTTTT	CASSRGDLNTGELFF
TRBJ1-2	TRBD1	.	TRBV28	TGTGCCAGCAGTTCCCCGGGACAGGGGTTTGCCTACACCTTC	CASSSPGQGFAYTF
TRBJ2-2	.	many	TRBV7-9	TGTGCCAGCAGACTAGCCGGAACGGCCGGGGAGCTGTTTTTT	CASRLAGTAGELFF
TRBJ2-1	TRBD2	.	TRBV12-3/TRBV12-4	TGTGCCAGCAGTGTGACTAGCGGGAGAGTTAGGTCCTACAATGAGCAGTTCTTC	CASSVTSGRVRSYNEQFF
TRBJ2-3	TRBD1	many	TRBV2	TGTGCCAGCACACGGGACAGGGGTTTTGCAGATACGCAGTATTTT	CASTRDRGFADTQYF
TRBJ1-1	.	many	TRBV7-2	TGTGCCAGCAGCTTAGTCCTGTTGAACACTGAAGCTTTCTTT	CASSLVLLNTEAFF
TRBJ2-7	.	few	TRBV20-1	TGCAGTGCTAGGGTATCGGGCACCACCTACGAGCAGTACTTC	CSARVSGTTYEQYF
TRBJ1-5	TRBD1	many	TRBV5-5	TGTGCCAGCAGCGGCGGGACAGGGATTCAGCCCCAGCATTTT	CASSGGTGIQPQHF
TRBJ2-3	TRBD1	many	TRBV7-2	TGTGCCAGCAACCCCGGACAGGGCATTAAGGCAGATACGCAGTATTTT	CASNPGQGIKADTQYF
TRBJ1-6	TRBD1	many	TRBV7-9	TGTGCCAGCAGCCCAGGACAGGGGAGGTCACCCCTCCACTTT	CASSPGQGRSPLHF
TRBJ2-7	.	.	TRBV7-8	TGTGCCAGCAGCTCCTGGGGGGGCGGGGGCCGATCCTACGAGCAGTACTTC	CASSSWGGGGRSYEQYF
TRBJ2-5	.	many	TRBV20-1	TGCAGTGCTCCCCGGGACTCCCAAGAGACCCAGTACTTC	CSAPRDSQETQYF
TRBJ2-1	.	few	TRBV9	TGTGCCAGCAGCGTAGTTGGTGAATCGTCCTACAATGAGCAGTTCTTC	CASSVVGESSYNEQFF
TRBJ2-1	.	.	TRBV27	TGTGCCAGCAGTTTTATTGTGGGGTTTTCCTACAATGAGCAGTTCTTC	CASSFIVGFSYNEQFF
TRBJ2-7	.	many	TRBV20-1	TGCAGTGCTAGAGATCACCGGGACGCCTCCTACGAGCAGTACTTC	CSARDHRDASYEQYF
TRBJ2-2	TRBD2	.	TRBV27	TGTGCCAGCAGTTTATCCGCGACTAGCGGGCCAATTCGAAACGCGAACACCGGGGAGCTGTTTTTT	CASSLSATSGPIRNANTGELFF